These T cell receptor beta chains were read from a single sample in a study of response to subunit inactivated influenza vaccine. TCRdb analysed the RT-PCR reads with MiXCR anew, one entry per CDR3 protein. The sample consists of roughly 500,000 distinct CDR3 sequences, roughly 23% of them appearing once. This specimen consisted of CD4+ T cells sorted from PBMCs, obtained about 5 days after vaccination. These receptors were obtained from a man aged 45-65 years who received an inactivated influenza vaccine. Both conserved end residues are part of each CDR3. A D gene is named only where the DNA matches it firmly. Rows give clone size only sometimes, using once, few, many, or a class for an expanded clone.

D gene: .
V gene: TRBV5-1
J gene: TRBJ2-7
clone size: .
CDR3 protein: CASSLAGGLPREQYF
CDR3 DNA: TGCGCCAGCAGCTTGGCCGGAGGACTACCCCGCGAGCAGTACTTC

D gene: .
V gene: TRBV20-1
J gene: TRBJ2-3
clone size: .
CDR3 protein: CSASPGGAGADTQYF
CDR3 DNA: TGCAGTGCTAGCCCCGGGGGCGCTGGCGCAGATACGCAGTATTTT

D gene: .
V gene: TRBV18
J gene: TRBJ2-3
clone size: .
CDR3 protein: CASSPLGTRPDTQYF
CDR3 DNA: TGTGCCAGCTCACCACTTGGGACCCGGCCGGATACGCAGTATTTT

D gene: .
V gene: TRBV10-2
J gene: TRBJ2-7
clone size: .
CDR3 protein: CASSDGLSSYEQYF
CDR3 DNA: TGCGCCAGCAGTGACGGGCTGAGCTCCTACGAGCAGTACTTC

D gene: .
V gene: TRBV20-1
J gene: TRBJ2-4
clone size: .
CDR3 protein: CSARDGQGLKNIQYF
CDR3 DNA: TGCAGTGCTAGAGATGGCCAGGGACTCAAAAACATTCAGTACTTC

D gene: TRBD1
V gene: TRBV6-1
J gene: TRBJ2-5
clone size: .
CDR3 protein: CASSTGTGDFGETQYF
CDR3 DNA: TGTGCCAGCAGCACCGGGACAGGGGATTTTGGGGAGACCCAGTACTTC

D gene: .
V gene: TRBV6-5
J gene: TRBJ1-1
clone size: .
CDR3 protein: CASSYAPENTEAFF
CDR3 DNA: TGTGCCAGCAGTTACGCGCCAGAGAACACTGAAGCTTTCTTT

D gene: .
V gene: TRBV7-2
J gene: TRBJ2-1
clone size: .
CDR3 protein: CASSLIGYEQFF
CDR3 DNA: TGTGCCAGCAGCTTAATAGGCTATGAGCAGTTCTTC

D gene: TRBD1
V gene: TRBV11-2
J gene: TRBJ1-2
clone size: few
CDR3 protein: CASSSTGTGSNYGYTF
CDR3 DNA: TGTGCCAGCAGCTCCACCGGGACAGGGTCTAACTATGGCTACACCTTC

D gene: .
V gene: TRBV9
J gene: TRBJ2-1
clone size: .
CDR3 protein: CASSVVGSSYNEQFF
CDR3 DNA: TGTGCCAGCAGCGTAGTTGGGTCCTCCTACAATGAGCAGTTCTTC

D gene: .
V gene: TRBV3-1
J gene: TRBJ1-1
clone size: few
CDR3 protein: CASSQDGPGSVAFF
CDR3 DNA: TGTGCCAGCAGCCAAGATGGGCCGGGGAGCGTAGCTTTCTTT

D gene: .
V gene: TRBV7-8
J gene: TRBJ2-2
clone size: .
CDR3 protein: CASSLFEWGWELFF
CDR3 DNA: TGTGCCAGCAGCTTGTTTGAGTGGGGATGGGAGCTGTTTTTT

D gene: .
V gene: TRBV12-3/TRBV12-4
J gene: TRBJ2-1
clone size: few
CDR3 protein: CASRRDPGPQFF
CDR3 DNA: TGTGCCAGCAGACGGGACCCCGGACCGCAGTTCTTC

D gene: .
V gene: TRBV6-5
J gene: TRBJ2-2
clone size: .
CDR3 protein: CASSYLSGELFF
CDR3 DNA: TGTGCCAGCAGTTATTTATCAGGGGAGCTGTTTTTT

D gene: .
V gene: TRBV6-5
J gene: TRBJ2-1
clone size: .
CDR3 protein: CASSYRAGRNEQFF
CDR3 DNA: TGTGCCAGCAGTTACAGGGCCGGACGCAATGAGCAGTTCTTC

D gene: .
V gene: TRBV5-6
J gene: TRBJ2-6
clone size: .
CDR3 protein: CASSSTAGANVLTF
CDR3 DNA: TGTGCCAGCAGCTCGACAGCTGGGGCCAACGTCCTGACTTTC

D gene: .
V gene: TRBV29-1
J gene: TRBJ2-7
clone size: few
CDR3 protein: CSVDLEGRDLLEQYF
CDR3 DNA: TGCAGCGTTGACCTGGAAGGACGGGACCTCCTGGAGCAGTACTTC

D gene: TRBD2
V gene: TRBV15
J gene: TRBJ2-3
clone size: .
CDR3 protein: CATSRLKAGADTQYF
CDR3 DNA: TGTGCCACCAGCCGTCTCAAAGCGGGAGCAGATACGCAGTATTTT

D gene: TRBD1
V gene: TRBV10-3
J gene: TRBJ2-7
clone size: .
CDR3 protein: CAIRMRQGGEQYF
CDR3 DNA: TGTGCCATCCGAATGCGACAGGGCGGCGAGCAGTACTTC

D gene: TRBD1
V gene: TRBV6-2/TRBV6-3
J gene: TRBJ1-2
clone size: .
CDR3 protein: CASSLPPDREARYTF
CDR3 DNA: TGTGCCAGCAGCCTCCCCCCCGACAGGGAGGCCCGCTACACCTTC

D gene: TRBD1
V gene: TRBV12-3/TRBV12-4
J gene: TRBJ1-5
clone size: few
CDR3 protein: CASSLRQGRNQPQHF
CDR3 DNA: TGTGCCAGCAGTTTGAGACAGGGGAGGAATCAGCCCCAGCATTTT

D gene: .
V gene: TRBV5-1
J gene: TRBJ2-7
clone size: few
CDR3 protein: CASQGGPGVDYEQYF
CDR3 DNA: TGCGCCAGCCAGGGGGGGCCGGGGGTCGACTACGAGCAGTACTTC

D gene: TRBD2
V gene: TRBV29-1
J gene: TRBJ2-1
clone size: few
CDR3 protein: CSGSGGYYNEQFF
CDR3 DNA: TGCAGCGGTAGCGGGGGGTACTACAATGAGCAGTTCTTC

D gene: .
V gene: TRBV5-1
J gene: TRBJ1-1
clone size: many
CDR3 protein: CASSHQGVNTEAFF
CDR3 DNA: TGCGCCAGCAGTCATCAGGGTGTGAACACTGAAGCTTTCTTT

D gene: TRBD1
V gene: TRBV5-1
J gene: TRBJ2-7
clone size: few
CDR3 protein: CASSLGGTGFPYEQYF
CDR3 DNA: TGCGCCAGCAGCTTGGGCGGGACAGGGTTCCCCTACGAGCAGTACTTC

D gene: .
V gene: TRBV6-2/TRBV6-3
J gene: TRBJ2-3
clone size: .
CDR3 protein: CASSYSRGSADTQYF
CDR3 DNA: TGTGCCAGCAGTTACTCGAGGGGTTCGGCAGATACGCAGTATTTT

D gene: .
V gene: TRBV27
J gene: TRBJ2-3
clone size: .
CDR3 protein: CASSLSRIDTQYF
CDR3 DNA: TGTGCCAGCAGTTTAAGCCGGATCGATACGCAGTATTTT

D gene: .
V gene: TRBV29-1
J gene: TRBJ1-1
clone size: few
CDR3 protein: CSGGSVLTEAFF
CDR3 DNA: TGCAGCGGCGGCTCGGTACTCACTGAAGCTTTCTTT

D gene: .
V gene: TRBV24-1
J gene: TRBJ2-2
clone size: .
CDR3 protein: CATGGVISGELFF
CDR3 DNA: TGTGCCACCGGTGGGGTAATATCCGGGGAGCTGTTTTTT

D gene: .
V gene: TRBV4-3
J gene: TRBJ1-2
clone size: many
CDR3 protein: CASSHADRVYGYTF
CDR3 DNA: TGCGCCAGCAGCCACGCAGACAGAGTCTATGGCTACACCTTC

D gene: TRBD2
V gene: TRBV20-1
J gene: TRBJ2-5
clone size: .
CDR3 protein: CSARAGGGAGATQYF
CDR3 DNA: TGCAGTGCTAGAGCTGGCGGGGGGGCCGGAGCGACCCAGTACTTC

D gene: .
V gene: TRBV5-6
J gene: TRBJ2-2
clone size: .
CDR3 protein: CASSLLSNTGELFF
CDR3 DNA: TGTGCCAGCAGCTTGCTAAGTAACACCGGGGAGCTGTTTTTT

D gene: TRBD1
V gene: TRBV3-1
J gene: TRBJ1-1
clone size: few
CDR3 protein: CASSLKGQGNTEAFF
CDR3 DNA: TGTGCCAGCAGCCTCAAGGGACAGGGTAACACTGAAGCTTTCTTT

D gene: .
V gene: TRBV6-5
J gene: TRBJ2-7
clone size: few
CDR3 protein: CASSYSKGISSYEQYF
CDR3 DNA: TGTGCCAGCAGTTACTCGAAAGGGATAAGCTCCTACGAGCAGTACTTC

D gene: .
V gene: TRBV20-1
J gene: TRBJ2-2
clone size: .
CDR3 protein: CSARRRGWYTGELFF
CDR3 DNA: TGCAGTGCTAGGCGGAGGGGGTGGTACACCGGGGAGCTGTTTTTT

D gene: TRBD1
V gene: TRBV3-1
J gene: TRBJ2-4
clone size: .
CDR3 protein: CASSQKGTAIQYF
CDR3 DNA: TGTGCCAGCAGCCAAAAGGGGACAGCGATTCAATACTTC

D gene: TRBD2
V gene: TRBV4-3
J gene: TRBJ2-3
clone size: few
CDR3 protein: CASSQDQRGTQYF
CDR3 DNA: TGCGCCAGCAGCCAAGATCAGCGGGGTACGCAGTATTTT

D gene: .
V gene: TRBV29-1
J gene: TRBJ2-3
clone size: many
CDR3 protein: CSVANLAQSTDTQYF
CDR3 DNA: TGCAGCGTTGCTAATCTAGCGCAAAGCACAGATACGCAGTATTTT

D gene: TRBD2
V gene: TRBV11-2
J gene: TRBJ2-7
clone size: .
CDR3 protein: CASSLAGSGRAAYEQYF
CDR3 DNA: TGTGCCAGCAGCTTAGCCGGTAGCGGGAGGGCCGCGTACGAGCAGTACTTC

D gene: .
V gene: TRBV5-1
J gene: TRBJ2-7
clone size: .
CDR3 protein: CASSSALTGLEQYF
CDR3 DNA: TGCGCCAGCAGCTCCGCCCTTACAGGTCTCGAGCAGTACTTC

D gene: .
V gene: TRBV12-3/TRBV12-4
J gene: TRBJ2-1
clone size: .
CDR3 protein: CASSPSSRVHYNEQFF
CDR3 DNA: TGTGCCAGCAGTCCATCATCTAGGGTACACTACAATGAGCAGTTCTTC

D gene: .
V gene: TRBV20-1
J gene: TRBJ2-1
clone size: few
CDR3 protein: CSASNGQGGYNEQFF
CDR3 DNA: TGCAGTGCTAGTAACGGGCAGGGGGGATACAATGAGCAGTTCTTC

D gene: TRBD1
V gene: TRBV3-1
J gene: TRBJ1-2
clone size: .
CDR3 protein: CASSQFARQGTYGYTF
CDR3 DNA: TGTGCCAGCAGCCAGTTTGCCCGACAGGGTACTTATGGCTACACCTTC

D gene: .
V gene: TRBV7-7
J gene: TRBJ2-2
clone size: .
CDR3 protein: CASSLRGDTGELFF
CDR3 DNA: TGTGCCAGCAGCTTACGAGGGGACACCGGGGAGCTGTTTTTT

D gene: TRBD1
V gene: TRBV28
J gene: TRBJ1-2
clone size: few
CDR3 protein: CASSLSMDRGYGYTF
CDR3 DNA: TGTGCCAGCAGTCTATCAATGGACAGGGGTTACGGCTACACCTTC

D gene: .
V gene: TRBV28
J gene: TRBJ2-7
clone size: .
CDR3 protein: CASSPGVGRRQYF
CDR3 DNA: TGTGCCAGCAGTCCCGGTGTTGGGCGCAGGCAGTACTTC

D gene: .
V gene: TRBV10-3
J gene: TRBJ2-7
clone size: .
CDR3 protein: CAISEGRDGPYEQYF
CDR3 DNA: TGTGCCATCAGTGAGGGTAGGGACGGGCCCTACGAGCAGTACTTC

D gene: TRBD2
V gene: TRBV7-2
J gene: TRBJ2-2
clone size: few
CDR3 protein: CASSYNPGRVGELFF
CDR3 DNA: TGTGCCAGCAGCTATAACCCGGGGAGGGTCGGGGAGCTGTTTTTT

D gene: .
V gene: TRBV4-3
J gene: TRBJ2-1
clone size: .
CDR3 protein: CASSQDRQGGSYNEQFF
CDR3 DNA: TGCGCCAGCAGCCAAGATCGACAGGGAGGGTCCTACAATGAGCAGTTCTTC

D gene: TRBD2
V gene: TRBV5-1
J gene: TRBJ2-7
clone size: few
CDR3 protein: CASSLGASGSTHEQYF
CDR3 DNA: TGCGCCAGCAGCTTGGGGGCTAGCGGGAGTACCCACGAGCAGTACTTC

D gene: TRBD1
V gene: TRBV7-2
J gene: TRBJ2-7
clone size: .
CDR3 protein: CASSLAPGQGSGEQYF
CDR3 DNA: TGTGCCAGCAGCTTAGCGCCCGGACAGGGGAGTGGCGAGCAGTACTTC

D gene: TRBD2
V gene: TRBV10-3
J gene: TRBJ2-1
clone size: .
CDR3 protein: CAIRRTSGSYNEQFF
CDR3 DNA: TGTGCCATCAGGAGGACTAGCGGGAGCTACAATGAGCAGTTCTTC

D gene: .
V gene: TRBV29-1
J gene: TRBJ2-1
clone size: many
CDR3 protein: CSVEDRRSGNEQFF
CDR3 DNA: TGCAGCGTTGAAGATCGCCGTTCTGGGAATGAGCAGTTCTTC

D gene: .
V gene: TRBV27
J gene: TRBJ2-7
clone size: .
CDR3 protein: CASSPLPSYEQYF
CDR3 DNA: TGTGCCAGCAGTCCGTTGCCCTCCTACGAGCAGTACTTC

D gene: TRBD2
V gene: TRBV5-1
J gene: TRBJ2-3
clone size: many
CDR3 protein: CASSFSGGSTDTQYF
CDR3 DNA: TGTGCCAGCAGTTTTAGCGGGGGGTCCACAGATACGCAGTATTTT

D gene: .
V gene: TRBV11-2
J gene: TRBJ2-2
clone size: few
CDR3 protein: CASSLMIGGVHGELFF
CDR3 DNA: TGTGCCAGCAGCTTGATGATCGGGGGCGTTCACGGGGAGCTGTTTTTT

D gene: .
V gene: TRBV11-2
J gene: TRBJ2-3
clone size: few
CDR3 protein: CASSLRWVSRSTDTQYF
CDR3 DNA: TGTGCCAGCAGCTTAAGGTGGGTCTCTCGAAGCACAGATACGCAGTATTTT

D gene: .
V gene: TRBV7-2
J gene: TRBJ2-2
clone size: .
CDR3 protein: CASSLRGRVPGELFF
CDR3 DNA: TGTGCCAGCAGCTTAAGGGGACGGGTGCCCGGGGAGCTGTTTTTT